The clone carrying this TCR beta chain was seen at least ten times. Its antigen is undetermined. The CDR3 is 13 amino acids. Germline V gene sequence: CDR1 DFQATT, CDR2 SNEGSKA (reference sequence). Trimming pared 0 bases from V and 7 bases from J, leaving 12 bases between. The data belong to a study of T cells after yellow fever vaccination. Via MiXCR, TCRdb re-called the 5' RACE reads, giving one row per CDR3 protein. The sample carries under 600,000 distinct CDR3 sequences, roughly 14% recorded once. Study results and limitations: Reappearance after the booster was seen for most primary-vaccination clones, at 95% to 98% CD4 and 75% to 90% CD8. CD4 and CD8 compartments shared a small share of clonotypes, likely from convergent recombination.

Sample: PBMCs, taken on the day of the yellow fever booster vaccination. The sequence derives from a man aged 25-40 years who received the YFV17D yellow fever vaccine. V is TRBV20-1 and J is TRBJ2-5; unclear D gene. In DNA form, the CDR3 reads TGCAGTGCTAGAGATAGGCCGGCTGGGACCCAGTACTTC. Protein product: CSARDRPAGTQYF.